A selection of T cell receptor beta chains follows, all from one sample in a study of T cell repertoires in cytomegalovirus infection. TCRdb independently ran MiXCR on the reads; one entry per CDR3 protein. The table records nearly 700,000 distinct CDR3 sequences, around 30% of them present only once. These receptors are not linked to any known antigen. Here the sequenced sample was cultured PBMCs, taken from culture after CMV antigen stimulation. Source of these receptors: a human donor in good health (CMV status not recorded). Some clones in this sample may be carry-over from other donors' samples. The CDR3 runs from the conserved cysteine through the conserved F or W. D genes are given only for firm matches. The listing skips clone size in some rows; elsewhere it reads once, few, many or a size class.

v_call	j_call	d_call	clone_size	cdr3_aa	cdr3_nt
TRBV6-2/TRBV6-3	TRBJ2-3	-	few	CASSRRTTAQYF	TGTGCCAGCAGTCGGCGGACTACCGCGCAGTATTTT
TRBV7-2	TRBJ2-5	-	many	CASSLWSVETQYF	TGTGCCAGCAGCTTATGGTCAGTCGAGACCCAGTACTTC
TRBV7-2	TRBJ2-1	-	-	CASSFLTGSSYNEQFF	TGTGCCAGCAGCTTCCTGACGGGGAGCTCCTACAATGAGCAGTTCTTC
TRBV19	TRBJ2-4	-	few	CASSPRLRENIQYF	TGTGCCAGTAGTCCCCGACTCCGGGAGAACATTCAGTACTTC
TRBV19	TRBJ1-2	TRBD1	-	CASVKTGVDNYGYTF	TGTGCCAGCGTAAAGACAGGGGTCGATAACTATGGCTACACCTTC
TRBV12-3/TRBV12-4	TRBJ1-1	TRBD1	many	CASSPTGGRAMNTEAFF	TGTGCCAGCAGCCCGACAGGGGGTAGGGCCATGAACACTGAAGCTTTCTTT
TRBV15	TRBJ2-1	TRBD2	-	CATSRSGGPYNEQFF	TGTGCCACCAGTCGAAGCGGGGGCCCCTACAATGAGCAGTTCTTC
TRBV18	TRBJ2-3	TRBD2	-	CASSQLAGTDTQYF	TGTGCCAGCTCACAACTAGCGGGGACAGATACGCAGTATTTT
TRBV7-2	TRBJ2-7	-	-	CASSQGHLKGYEQYF	TGTGCCAGCAGCCAGGGACACCTAAAGGGTTACGAGCAGTACTTC
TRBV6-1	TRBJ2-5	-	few	CASSRDFKTQYF	TGTGCCAGCAGCCGGGACTTTAAGACCCAGTACTTC
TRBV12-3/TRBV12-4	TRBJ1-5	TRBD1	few	CASSLGPGTGAQPQHF	TGTGCCAGCAGTTTAGGCCCCGGGACAGGGGCCCAGCCCCAGCATTTT
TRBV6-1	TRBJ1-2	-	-	CASSESTHGALRSGYTF	TGTGCCAGCAGTGAAAGTACGCACGGGGCCCTTCGTTCTGGCTACACCTTC
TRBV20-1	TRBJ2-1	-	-	CSAPLATSYNEQFF	TGCAGTGCCCCTCTAGCGACATCCTACAATGAGCAGTTCTTC
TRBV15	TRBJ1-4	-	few	CATSRIPDEKLFF	TGTGCCACCAGCAGAATCCCAGACGAAAAACTGTTTTTT
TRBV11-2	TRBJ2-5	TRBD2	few	CASSPTPMGGQETQYF	TGTGCCAGCAGCCCCACCCCCATGGGGGGGCAAGAGACCCAGTACTTC
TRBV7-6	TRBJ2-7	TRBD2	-	CASSHPGLGGQYF	TGTGCCAGCAGCCACCCGGGACTAGGAGGGCAGTACTTC
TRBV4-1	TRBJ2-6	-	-	CASSPTGGANVLTF	TGCGCCAGCAGCCCCACTGGTGGGGCCAACGTCCTGACTTTC